This T cell receptor (beta chain) emerged from a study of OX40 agonist ivuxolimab in advanced cancers. Overall study: The dose-escalation group included hepatocellular carcinoma, melanoma, renal cell carcinoma and head and neck cancer.

As for this clone: The antigen remains unidentified. A junction end diverges from the germline sequence, so it may reflect a read error.

Study results and limitations: It was also the case that some nonresponders had low normalized T-cell clonal expansion. Relatively little clonal expansion, among the lowest observed, appeared in partial responders at 0.1-3.0 mg/kg.

Libraries were prepared by immunoSEQ multiplex PCR; TCRdb keeps only in-frame clonotypes and omits some of them. The sample shows 85,000 or so clones, about 86% of them seen only once. CDR1 and CDR2 from the germline V gene are SSHAT and FNYEAQ (reference sequence). This CDR3 comprises 15 residues. The sequence was obtained from an adult with an advanced solid tumor such as melanoma, head and neck, liver or kidney cancer. The material sequenced was CD4+ or CD8+ T cells sorted from blood, taken in a trial of the OX40 agonist ivuxolimab. The genes are TRBV7-7 and TRBJ2-1; 13 bases match TRBD2. The CDR3 is CASSLGTSGVNEQFF. Here the CDR3 DNA reads TGTGCTAGCAGCTTAGGGACTAGCGGGGTCAATGAGCAGTTCTTC.